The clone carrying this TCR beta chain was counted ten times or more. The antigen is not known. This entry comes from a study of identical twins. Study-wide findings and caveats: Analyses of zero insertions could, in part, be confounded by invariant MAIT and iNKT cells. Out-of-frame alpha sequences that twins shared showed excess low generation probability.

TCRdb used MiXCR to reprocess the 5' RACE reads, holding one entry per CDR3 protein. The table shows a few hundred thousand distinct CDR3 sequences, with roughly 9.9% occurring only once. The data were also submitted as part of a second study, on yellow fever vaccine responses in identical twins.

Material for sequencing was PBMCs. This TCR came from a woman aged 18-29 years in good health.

CDR3 in amino acids: CASSQYRGSTGELFF. CDR3 nucleotides: TGCGCCAGCAGCCAATACAGGGGATCGACCGGGGAGCTGTTTTTT. The chain combines TRBV4-3 with TRBJ2-2, with 7 bases fitting TRBD1. The CDR3 runs 15 residues. Looked up from germline, CDR1 is LGHNA and CDR2 is YSLEER. The V and J ends lost 2 bases and 5 bases, in that order; junction bases with no gene match: 5.